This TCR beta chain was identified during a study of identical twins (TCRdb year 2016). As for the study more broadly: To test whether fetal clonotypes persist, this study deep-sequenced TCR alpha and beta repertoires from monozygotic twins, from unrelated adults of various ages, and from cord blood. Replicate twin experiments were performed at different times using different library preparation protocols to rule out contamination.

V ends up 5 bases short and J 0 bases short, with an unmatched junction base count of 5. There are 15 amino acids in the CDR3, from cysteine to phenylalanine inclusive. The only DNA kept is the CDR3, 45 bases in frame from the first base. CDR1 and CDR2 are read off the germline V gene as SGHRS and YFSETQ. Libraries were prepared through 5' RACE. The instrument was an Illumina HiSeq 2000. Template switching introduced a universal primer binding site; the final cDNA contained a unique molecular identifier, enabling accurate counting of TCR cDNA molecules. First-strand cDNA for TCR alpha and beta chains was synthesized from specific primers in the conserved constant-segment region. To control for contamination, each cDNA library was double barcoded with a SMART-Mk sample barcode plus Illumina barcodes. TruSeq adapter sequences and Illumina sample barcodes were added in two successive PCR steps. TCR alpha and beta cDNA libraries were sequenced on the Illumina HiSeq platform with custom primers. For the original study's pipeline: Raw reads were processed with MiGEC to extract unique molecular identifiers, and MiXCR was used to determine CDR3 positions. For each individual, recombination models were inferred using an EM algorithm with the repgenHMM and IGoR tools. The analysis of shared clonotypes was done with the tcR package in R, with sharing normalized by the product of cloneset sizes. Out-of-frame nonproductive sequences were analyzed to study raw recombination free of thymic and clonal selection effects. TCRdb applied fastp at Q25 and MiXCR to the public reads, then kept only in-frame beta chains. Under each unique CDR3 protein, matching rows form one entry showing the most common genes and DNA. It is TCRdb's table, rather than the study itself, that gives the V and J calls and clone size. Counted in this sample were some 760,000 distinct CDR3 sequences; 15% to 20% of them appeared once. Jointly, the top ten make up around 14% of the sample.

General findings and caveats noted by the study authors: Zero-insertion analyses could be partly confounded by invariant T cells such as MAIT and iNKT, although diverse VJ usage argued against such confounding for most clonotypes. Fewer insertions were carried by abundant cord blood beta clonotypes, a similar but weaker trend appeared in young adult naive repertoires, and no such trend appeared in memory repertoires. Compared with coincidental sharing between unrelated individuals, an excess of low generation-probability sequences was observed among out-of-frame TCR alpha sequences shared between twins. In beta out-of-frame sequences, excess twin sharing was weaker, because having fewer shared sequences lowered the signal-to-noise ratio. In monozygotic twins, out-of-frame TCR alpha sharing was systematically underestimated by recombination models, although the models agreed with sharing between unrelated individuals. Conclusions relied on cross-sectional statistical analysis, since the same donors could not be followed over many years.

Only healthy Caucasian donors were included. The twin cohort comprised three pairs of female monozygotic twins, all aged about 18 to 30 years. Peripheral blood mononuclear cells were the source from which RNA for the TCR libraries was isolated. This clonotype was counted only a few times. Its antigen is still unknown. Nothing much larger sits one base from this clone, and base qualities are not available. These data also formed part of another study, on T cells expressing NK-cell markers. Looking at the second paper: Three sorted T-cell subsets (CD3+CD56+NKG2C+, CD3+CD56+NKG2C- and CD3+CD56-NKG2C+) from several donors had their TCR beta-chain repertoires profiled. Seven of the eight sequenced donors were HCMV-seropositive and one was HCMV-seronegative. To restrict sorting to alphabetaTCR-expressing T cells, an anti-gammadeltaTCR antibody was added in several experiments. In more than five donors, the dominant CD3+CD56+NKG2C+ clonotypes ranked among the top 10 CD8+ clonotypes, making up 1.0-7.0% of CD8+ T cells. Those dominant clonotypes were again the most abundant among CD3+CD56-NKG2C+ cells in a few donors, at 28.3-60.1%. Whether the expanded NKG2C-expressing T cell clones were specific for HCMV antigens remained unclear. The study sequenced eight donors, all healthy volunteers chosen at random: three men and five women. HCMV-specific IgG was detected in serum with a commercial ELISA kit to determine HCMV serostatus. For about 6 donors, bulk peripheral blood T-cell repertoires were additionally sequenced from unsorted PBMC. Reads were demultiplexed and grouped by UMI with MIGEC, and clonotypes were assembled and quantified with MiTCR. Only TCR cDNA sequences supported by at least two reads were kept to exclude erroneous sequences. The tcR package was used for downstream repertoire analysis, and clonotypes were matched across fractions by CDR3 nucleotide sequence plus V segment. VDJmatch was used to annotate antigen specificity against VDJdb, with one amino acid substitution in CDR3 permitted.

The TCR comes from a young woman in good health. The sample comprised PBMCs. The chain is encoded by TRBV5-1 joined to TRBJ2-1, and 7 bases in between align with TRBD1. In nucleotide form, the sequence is TGCGCCAGCAGGAGGGGGCCGGACTCCTACAATGAGCAGTTCTTC. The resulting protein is CASRRGPDSYNEQFF.